This TCR beta chain was sequenced in a study of blood T cell repertoires in COVID-19. Enrollees, about 18 to 95 years old, lived in 24 US areas. All recovered Cohort 3 donors got two negative PCRs, got clearance, or saw symptom resolution. The germline V gene has CDR1 MNHEY and CDR2 SVGAGI. V was trimmed by 4 bases and J by 4 bases, leaving 11 bases between them. CDR3 length: 13 residues. In the original analysis: Reference gene primer amplification in the assay estimated nucleated cell counts. The repertoire was sequenced with immunoSEQ multiplex PCR; TCRdb's copy has only in-frame clones and lacks some. The DNA gave D and trimming, while V, J and clone size come from that table. Of fewer than 200,000 clones listed, approximately 82% are singletons.

Sequenced sample: PBMCs or T cells enriched from blood (not recorded which). The chain employs TRBV6-5 and TRBJ2-7; perhaps TRBD2 as D (5 bases). This clonotype was obtained from a woman aged 50 to 60 who had recovered from COVID-19. CDR3 protein: CASSLLRGYEQYV. As DNA, the CDR3 is TGTGCCAGCAGTTTACTCAGAGGGTACGAGCAGTACGTC.